What follows describes a single T cell receptor beta chain. These data come from a study of control samples from healthy donors and cancer patients. Germline V gene sequence: CDR1 SGHAT, CDR2 FQNNGV. The CDR3 contains 14 residues. V dropped 0 bases and J dropped 3 bases, with 6 bases sitting between them. Generated by immunoSEQ multiplex PCR, the TCRdb table keeps only in-frame clones and is missing some. Of 150,000 to 200,000 clones in the sample, over 85% were seen once. The genes are TRBV11-2 and TRBJ2-4, with D unresolved. This TCR derives from a woman in her thirties or forties in good health. Sequenced sample: blood. The CDR3 spells CASSLDFDKNIQYF. The CDR3 DNA reads TGTGCCAGCAGCTTAGATTTTGACAAAAACATTCAGTACTTC. The full variable domain, in which reference TRBV11-2 and TRBJ2-4 provide the parts outside the CDR3, is EAGVAQSPRYKIIEKRQSVAFWCNPISGHATLYWYQQILGQGPKLLIQFQNNGVVDDSQLPKDRFSAERLKGVDSTLKIQPAKLEDSAVYLCASSLDFDKNIQYFGAGTRLSVL.